The 24 T cell receptor beta chains given below trace back to one sample, sequenced in a study of blood T cell repertoires in COVID-19. Clones were read by immunoSEQ multiplex PCR, and TCRdb kept only the in-frame ones, dropping some. Of 70,000 or so clones in the sample, 87% were seen once. Sequences were obtained from peripheral blood. The source of these receptors is a man aged 50-59 years with active COVID-19.

This rearrangement joins TRBV28 to TRBJ1-2; 8 bases are a match to TRBD1. The germline V gene has CDR1 MDHEN and CDR2 SYDVKM. V lost 6 bases to trimming and J lost 5 bases; unmatched junction nucleotides: 5. This CDR3 spans 13 amino acids. The CDR3 loop reads CASRTGVAYGYTF. The CDR3 nucleotides read TGTGCCAGCAGGACAGGGGTTGCGTATGGCTACACCTTC.

The genes are TRBV29-1 and TRBJ1-1; 7 nucleotides match TRBD1. The CDR3 consists of 13 residues. Losses at the gene ends were 6 bases for V and 3 bases for J; bases not matched to a gene: 7. Germline V CDR1 and CDR2: SQVTM, ANQGSEA. CDR3 sequence reads: CSVTGNLDTEAFF. CDR3 nucleotide sequence: TGCAGCGTGACAGGGAATTTAGACACTGAAGCTTTCTTT.

This clone was picked up a small number of times. The rearrangement joins TRBV4-1 to TRBJ2-7; 11 bases are shared with TRBD2. V trimming: 2 bases; J trimming: 4 bases; junction bases outside the gene matches: 7. The CDR3 is 16 amino acids. The V gene's germline CDR1 is MGHRA and CDR2 YSYEKL. CDR3 protein: CASSQPTSGRWYEQYF. DNA for the CDR3: TGCGCCAGCAGCCAACCAACTAGCGGGAGATGGTACGAGCAGTACTTC.

The chain joins TRBV28 to TRBJ2-3, with a tentative D call TRBD2 (6 bases). Germline assignment: CDR1 MDHEN and CDR2 SYDVKM. V was shortened by 1 base and J by 5 bases, with 16 bases between the two germline ends. CDR3 size: 16 residues. This chain's CDR3 is CASSLSWREGGDTQYF. The CDR3 nucleotides read TGTGCCAGCAGTTTATCGTGGCGGGAAGGCGGAGATACGCAGTATTTT. The full variable domain, completed using reference TRBV28 and TRBJ2-3, is DVKVTQSSRYLVKRTGEKVFLECVQDMDHENMFWYRQDPGLGLRLIYFSYDVKMKEKGDIPEGYSVSREKKERFSLILESASTNQTSMYLCASSLSWREGGDTQYFGPGTRLTVL.

The chain joins TRBV28 to TRBJ1-1; 7 nucleotides match TRBD1. Germline V gene data show CDR1 as MDHEN and CDR2 as SYDVKM. Germline trimming cut 10 bases from V and 6 bases from J; bases unmatched to any gene: 17. This CDR3 spans 15 amino acids. Written as DNA, the CDR3 is TGTGCCACCTTGCCCGGGGACAGATCAGCCCCTGAAGCTTTCTTT. Its translation: CATLPGDRSAPEAFF.

The CDR3 is CASSVGGSRTDYEQYF. In DNA, the CDR3 is TGTGCCAGCAGCGTAGGGGGATCCAGGACAGACTACGAGCAGTACTTC. The chain joins TRBV9 to TRBJ2-7, with a tentative D call TRBD1 (6 bases). The V and J ends lost 0 bases and 3 bases respectively, with 16 bases between them. The CDR3 runs to 16 residues. CDR1 SGDLS and CDR2 YYNGEE come from the germline V gene.

The table lists this clone with a few counts. This rearrangement joins TRBV6-6 to TRBJ1-5; no clear D. The germline V gene encodes CDR1 MNHNY and CDR2 SVGAGI (reference sequence). This CDR3 has 13 residues. Trimming took 6 bases from V and 11 from J, leaving 17 bases between them. Here the CDR3 reads CASSPSTKQTQHF. The CDR3 DNA sequence: TGTGCCAGCAGCCCAAGCACCAAACAGACCCAGCATTTT.

This clone was seen only a few times. The chain is built from TRBV19 and TRBJ1-5; 10 bases map to TRBD1. The CDR3 totals 14 residues. CDR1 and CDR2 from the germline V gene are LNHDA and SQIVND (reference sequence). V trimming: 3 bases; J trimming: 5 bases; junction bases outside the gene matches: 1. The CDR3 DNA reads as TGTGCCAGTAGTATCGGGACAGGGGATCAGCCCCAGCATTTT. Translated, it gives CASSIGTGDQPQHF.

This chain uses TRBV9 with TRBJ2-5; 7 bases align to TRBD2. The germline V gene encodes CDR1 SGDLS and CDR2 YYNGEE. Unmatched junction bases numbered 3, after V lost 0 bases and J lost 4 bases. This CDR3 is 14 amino acids long. In nucleotides, the CDR3 is TGTGCCAGCAGCGTAGCTTCGGGGGGAGAGACCCAGTACTTC. Protein sequence: CASSVASGGETQYF.

V gene TRBV5-1 combines with J gene TRBJ2-7, with 8 positions matching TRBD2. The CDR3 is 14 amino acids. Per the germline V gene, CDR1 is SGHRS and CDR2 is YFSETQ. V trimming: 4 bases; J trimming: 6 bases; junction bases outside the gene matches: 9. The chain's CDR3 is CASSGSGSWREQYF. In nucleotides, the CDR3 is TGCGCCAGCAGCGGAAGCGGGAGTTGGCGCGAGCAGTACTTC.

The chain links TRBV27 to TRBJ2-2; D unclear. CDR3 length equals 14 residues. Deletions cut 3 bases from V and 0 bases from J, with 5 bases between. CDR1 MNHEY and CDR2 SMNVEV come from the germline V gene (reference sequence). In nucleotides, the CDR3 is TGTGCCAGCAGTTTTGCGACGAACACCGGGGAGCTGTTTTTT. Its protein product is CASSFATNTGELFF.

On this clone: One end of the junction fails to match germline, which may point to a read error. Distinct nucleotide sequences in the sample also encode this CDR3. The V and J genes are TRBV7-7 and TRBJ2-1, with 10 bases fitting TRBD2. Per the germline V gene, CDR1 is SSHAT and CDR2 is FNYEAQ (reference sequence). The CDR3 has 15 amino acids. The DNA for the CDR3 is TGTGCTAGCAGCTCTGGACTAGCGGCCTACAATGAGCAGTTCTTC. Amino acid sequence: CASSSGLAAYNEQFF.

The rearrangement uses TRBV7-9 and TRBJ2-3; 13 positions agree with TRBD2. J lost 2 bases, V lost 0 bases, and 2 bases had no gene match. Looked up from germline, CDR1 is SEHNR and CDR2 is FQNEAQ (reference sequence). The CDR3 has 17 residues. CDR3 in amino acids: CASSLAGTSGTTDTQYF. Here the CDR3 DNA reads TGTGCCAGCAGCTTAGCTGGGACTAGCGGGACCACAGATACGCAGTATTTT. Looking up the rest from reference TRBV7-9 and TRBJ2-3 gives the full variable domain: DTGVSQNPRHKITKRGQNVTFRCDPISEHNRLYWYRQTLGQGPEFLTYFQNEAQLEKSRLLSDRFSAERPKGSFSTLEIQRTEQGDSAMYLCASSLAGTSGTTDTQYFGPGTRLTVL.

The chain uses TRBV6-5 and TRBJ1-1, with D tentatively TRBD1 (5 bases). CDR1 is MNHEY, CDR2 SVGAGI, per germline. CDR3 length equals 13 residues. The germline V and J ends were trimmed by 6 bases and 0 bases, with 8 bases remaining between them. The CDR3, as DNA: TGTGCCAGCAGGACAGAGTTGAACACTGAAGCTTTCTTT. It is translated as CASRTELNTEAFF.

This clone turned up a few times. The genes are TRBV9 and TRBJ2-7, with 7 bases that match TRBD2. V lost 4 bases and J lost 2; bases outside the gene matches: 6. Germline V gene lookup returns CDR1 SGDLS and CDR2 YYNGEE. CDR3 length: 14 residues. The CDR3 sequence is CASSPGTIPYEQYF. As DNA, the CDR3 is TGTGCCAGCAGCCCCGGGACTATACCCTACGAGCAGTACTTC.

The chain combines TRBV28 with TRBJ1-5; TRBD1 agrees at 9 bases. Germline V gene data show CDR1 as MDHEN and CDR2 as SYDVKM. The trim removed 2 bases at V and 4 bases at J, leaving 3 bases unmatched. The length of the CDR3 is 15 residues. The CDR3 DNA sequence: TGTGCCAGCAGTTTAGGGACAGGGTATAATCAGCCCCAGCATTTT. This sequence encodes CASSLGTGYNQPQHF.

The rearrangement links TRBV3-1 (or the pseudogene TRBV3-2) to TRBJ2-7; perhaps TRBD2 as D (6 bases). The CDR3 covers 15 residues. Deletions cut 1 base from V and 3 bases from J, with 13 bases between. The germline V gene has CDR1 LGHDT and CDR2 YNNKEL (reference sequence). The CDR3 nucleotides read TGTGCCAGCAGCCAAGGCTTAGCGGCGTTCTACGAGCAGTACTTC. It translates to CASSQGLAAFYEQYF.

The chain recombines TRBV19 with TRBJ1-6; no clear D gene. Germline CDR1 LNHDA, CDR2 SQIVND (reference sequence). This CDR3 region has 14 residues. With 3 bases removed from V and 3 bases from J, the gap between germline ends came to 6 bases. Written as DNA, the CDR3 is TGTGCCAGTAGTATTCAGTACTATAATTCACCCCTCCACTTT. Translated, it gives CASSIQYYNSPLHF.

The count of this clone is one. The gene calls are TRBV4-1 and TRBJ2-1; the match to TRBD2 covers 10 bases. The CDR3 runs 16 residues. With V trimmed by 3 bases and J by 4 bases, 6 bases remained unmatched. Germline CDR1 reads MGHRA; CDR2 reads YSYEKL. The CDR3 region has the DNA TGCGCCAGCAGCCATTTAGCGGGAGGAGGGTACAATGAGCAGTTCTTC. As protein: CASSHLAGGGYNEQFF.

In DNA form, the CDR3 reads TGTGCCAGCAGGATTTACAATGAGCAGTTCTTC. Encoded protein: CASRIYNEQFF. The J gene is TRBJ2-1, the V gene TRBV19; D is unresolved. Germline values: CDR1 LNHDA, CDR2 SQIVND (reference sequence). V lost 9 bases and J 4 bases, leaving 7 bases between the germline ends. This CDR3 comprises 11 residues. Drawing the rest from reference TRBV19 and TRBJ2-1, the complete variable domain is DGGITQSPKYLFRKEGQNVTLSCEQNLNHDAMYWYRQDPGQGLRLIYYSQIVNDFQKGDIAEGYSVSREKKESFPLTVTSAQKNPTAFYLCASRIYNEQFFGPGTRLTVL.

This clone appeared a single time. This chain joins TRBV30 and TRBJ1-5, with D possibly TRBD1 on 6 matching bases. This CDR3 spans 15 amino acids. Germline V gene data show CDR1 as GTSNPN and CDR2 as SVGIG (reference sequence). The V and J ends lost 1 base and 7 bases respectively, with 17 bases between them. The CDR3 region is CAWSGGHQAGQPQHF. In DNA, the CDR3 is TGTGCCTGGAGTGGGGGACATCAGGCAGGACAGCCCCAGCATTTT.

The genes are TRBV7-2 and TRBJ2-3, with D possibly TRBD2 on 5 matching bases. The CDR3 has 12 residues. CDR1 SGHTA and CDR2 FQGNSA come from the germline V gene. V was trimmed by 6 bases and J by 7 bases, leaving 11 bases between them. The CDR3 DNA reads as TGTGCCAGCAGGGAGGTCACGAATACGCAGTATTTT. Protein product: CASREVTNTQYF.

The J gene is TRBJ2-7, the V gene TRBV7-8; TRBD2 might be the D (6 bases). The V and J ends lost 5 bases and 4 bases respectively, with 21 bases between them. CDR3 length: 16 amino acids. The germline CDR1 and CDR2 sequences are SGHVS and FQNEAQ. CDR3 in DNA: TGTGCCAGCAGCCCCCGGAGGCCCGCGGAGGGGTACGAGCAGTACTTC. Translating gives CASSPRRPAEGYEQYF.

CDR3 protein: CASSPRQDVEQYF. DNA for the CDR3: TGTGCCAGCAGCCCAAGACAGGACGTCGAGCAGTACTTC. J is TRBJ2-7 and V is TRBV11-2; D perhaps matches TRBD1 (6 bases). This CDR3 is built from 13 residues. Trimming removed 5 bases from V and 6 bases from J, with 14 bases in between. Germline loops: CDR1 SGHAT, CDR2 FQNNGV.